The rows below give T cell receptor beta chains drawn from one sample of a study of Ad26.COV2.S vaccination and SARS-CoV-2 variants. Assay used: immunoSEQ multiplex PCR; TCRdb lists only in-frame clones, some missing. The repertoire includes a few hundred thousand clones, approximately 90% of them detected once, and around 2% sits in the top ten. The sequencing here drew on peripheral blood, taken in a trial of Ad26.COV2.S vaccine versus placebo. The receptors originated from a person aged 18-65 years who received the Ad26.COV2.S COVID-19 vaccine or a placebo. CDR3s include the opening cysteine and the closing phenylalanine or tryptophan. D genes are given only for firm matches. Size is omitted from some rows. Given values are once, few, many or a class for expanded clones.

>NA|NA|TRBJ2-1|TRBV7-2
TGTGCCAGCAGCCTCCTTGCGACCTCCTACAATGAGCAGTTCTTC
CASSLLATSYNEQFF
>NA|NA|TRBJ2-1|TRBV5-1
TGCGCCAGCAGCAGGACTCCTAGCTCCTACAATGAGCAGTTCTTC
CASSRTPSSYNEQFF
>NA|NA|TRBJ1-4|TRBV29-1
TGCAGCGCCGTTGCATATGCTAATGAAAAACTGTTTTTT
CSAVAYANEKLFF
>TRBD2|once|TRBJ2-3|TRBV19
TGTGCCAGTAGTATTCGGGGCGGGAGGGCCTTTGATACGCAGTATTTT
CASSIRGGRAFDTQYF
>TRBD1|NA|TRBJ2-7|TRBV19
TGTGCCAGTAGTAGACAGGGGGATGCCGAGCAGTACTTC
CASSRQGDAEQYF
>NA|NA|TRBJ2-7|TRBV4-1
TGCGCCAGCAGCCAAGAAAGGGGCAGCTACGAGCAGTACTTC
CASSQERGSYEQYF
>TRBD1|NA|TRBJ2-7|TRBV12-5
TGTGCTAGTGGTTTGATCCGGGGACAGGGGGCGCGCGAGCAGTACTTC
CASGLIRGQGAREQYF
>NA|NA|TRBJ1-5|TRBV5-1
TGCGCCAGCAGCCCAGGGGAGTACGGTCAGCCCCAGCATTTT
CASSPGEYGQPQHF
>NA|NA|TRBJ2-2|TRBV6-5
TGTGCCAGCAGTTACTCTCCCACCCACACCGGGGAGCTGTTTTTT
CASSYSPTHTGELFF
>NA|once|TRBJ1-6|TRBV27
TGTGCCAGCACATTGACACCTAGCTCCTATAATTCACCCCTCCACTTT
CASTLTPSSYNSPLHF
>NA|NA|TRBJ2-7|TRBV7-2
TGTGCCAGCAGCTTAGTACCAGGCCAGACCTACGAGCAGTACTTC
CASSLVPGQTYEQYF
>TRBD1|NA|TRBJ1-1|TRBV5-1
TGCGCCAGCAGCTGGACAGGGGAGAGGACTGAAGCTTTCTTT
CASSWTGERTEAFF
>NA|NA|TRBJ2-1|TRBV27
TGTGCCAGCAGTTTAACGGGGGGGACAGCAAATGAGCAGTTCTTC
CASSLTGGTANEQFF
>NA|NA|TRBJ1-2|TRBV5-4
TGTGCCAGCAGGCATACCGGGACCGACCCTAACTATGGCTACACCTTC
CASRHTGTDPNYGYTF
>NA|NA|TRBJ2-7|TRBV11-2
TGTGCCAGCAGCTTAGGGACTGAGCAGTACTTC
CASSLGTEQYF
>NA|few|TRBJ1-2|TRBV3-1/TRBV3-2
TGTGCCAGCAGCCAGGGGCCCCCTTATGGCTACACCTTC
CASSQGPPYGYTF
>TRBD1|NA|TRBJ2-5|TRBV6-5
TGTGCCAGCAGTCGGGACAGGGGGCGTCAAGAGACCCAGTACTTC
CASSRDRGRQETQYF
>TRBD2|NA|TRBJ2-1|TRBV18
TGTGCCAGCTCCGCACGGCCCCGGGAGGGTGAGCAGTTCTTC
CASSARPREGEQFF
>NA|once|TRBJ1-6|TRBV5-6
TGTGCCAGCAGCTTTAAGACTTTCGGTAATTCACCCCTCCACTTT
CASSFKTFGNSPLHF
>NA|NA|TRBJ2-5|TRBV7-8
TGTGCCAGCAGCTTAGAATTTCGAGGGGTGGAGACCCAGTACTTC
CASSLEFRGVETQYF
>NA|NA|TRBJ2-5|TRBV2
TGTGCCAGCAGGTCGAGGGACTGGGCCCAGTACTTC
CASRSRDWAQYF
>TRBD2|NA|TRBJ2-7|TRBV5-1
TGCGCCAGCAGCTCCGGCCCAAGACTAGCGCCCAGGGAGCAGTACTTC
CASSSGPRLAPREQYF
>NA|NA|TRBJ1-6|TRBV3-1/TRBV3-2
TGTGCCAGCAGCCTCAAGACCCCGGGGTTATCTTCACCCCTCCACTTT
CASSLKTPGLSSPLHF
>TRBD1|NA|TRBJ2-7|TRBV19
TGTGCCAGTAGCTCGGGGACAGGTATTTCCGAGCAGTACTTC
CASSSGTGISEQYF
>NA|NA|TRBJ2-5|TRBV11-2
TGTGCCAGCAGCTTAAGGCAGGGGTGGTTTGAAGAGACCCAGTACTTC
CASSLRQGWFEETQYF
>NA|NA|TRBJ2-3|TRBV30
TGTGCCTGGAGAATGGCGGGAACAGATACGCAGTATTTT
CAWRMAGTDTQYF
>NA|NA|TRBJ1-2|TRBV5-4
TGTGCCAGCAGTCCCGGGACTGAGTATGGCTACACCTTC
CASSPGTEYGYTF
>NA|NA|TRBJ2-7|TRBV7-9
TGTGCCAGCAGCCTAGGCGGCCGGGGAAAACCCGAGCAGTACTTC
CASSLGGRGKPEQYF
>NA|NA|TRBJ2-3|TRBV10-3
TGTGCCTTCCTTAGGACGGGCACAGATACGCAGTATTTT
CAFLRTGTDTQYF
>TRBD1|few|TRBJ1-2|TRBV5-1
TGCGCCAGCAGCTTGGGACAGGGGGCGCCTGGCTACACCTTC
CASSLGQGAPGYTF
>TRBD1|NA|TRBJ2-5|TRBV29-1
TGCAGCGCCGGACAGGGCACGGAGACCCAGTACTTC
CSAGQGTETQYF
>NA|NA|TRBJ1-4|TRBV7-2
TGTGCCAGCAGCTTATGGCCTGGCAGGGGAAGTGAAAAACTGTTTTTT
CASSLWPGRGSEKLFF
>NA|few|TRBJ1-4|TRBV4-2
TGTGCCAGCAGCCAAGGCTCTCGGGGGAGAGGGGAAAAACTGTTTTTT
CASSQGSRGRGEKLFF
>TRBD2|few|TRBJ2-1|TRBV6-5
TGTGCCAGCAGCCGACGACTAGCGGGTTACAATGAGCAGTTCTTC
CASSRRLAGYNEQFF
>TRBD1|NA|TRBJ2-2|TRBV7-2
TGTGCCAGCAGCTTAGGCTCAGGGGGCCCCGGGGAGCTGTTTTTT
CASSLGSGGPGELFF
>TRBD2|once|TRBJ2-1|TRBV30
TGTGCCTGGAGGGGGCCCAAGGGACTAGCGGGAGGGCCAAGTGAGCAGTTCTTC
CAWRGPKGLAGGPSEQFF